One and the same sample provided the 8 T cell receptor beta chains below, sequenced in a study of CD8+ T cells in alopecia areata. Following extraction, RNA underwent reverse transcription to cDNA, which served as the sequencing template. Method: immunoSEQ multiplex PCR; TCRdb's copy keeps in-frame clones and lacks some. Of some 240,000 clones in the sample, around 62% were seen once. Source: CD4+ T cells sorted from blood, taken at week 0. The receptors derive from a human donor with alopecia areata.

Here the CDR3 reads CASSGAGAQNTGELFF. CDR3 nucleotides: TGCGCCAGCAGCGGAGCAGGGGCCCAAAACACCGGGGAGCTGTTTTTT. This chain links TRBV5-1 with TRBJ2-2; perhaps TRBD1 as D (6 bases). Germline V gene data show CDR1 as SGHRS and CDR2 as YFSETQ. V was cut by 4 bases and J by 2 bases, with 15 bases left in between. The CDR3 has 16 residues.

The chain has TRBV7-3 and TRBJ2-7; 7 nucleotides match TRBD2. V shed 5 bases and J 6 bases; nucleotides not matched to a gene: 7. This CDR3 has 13 residues. Germline CDR1 reads SGHTA; CDR2 reads FQGTGA. The DNA of the CDR3 is TGTGCCAGCAGCAAAGGGACTAACAGCGAGCAGTACTTC. Translating gives CASSKGTNSEQYF.

The chain has TRBV30 and TRBJ2-3; 9 nucleotides match TRBD1. V shed 4 bases, J shed 6 bases, and the junction held 11 bases outside the gene matches. The CDR3 is 15 amino acids. Germline CDR1 reads GTSNPN; CDR2 reads SVGIG (reference sequence). CDR3 sequence (DNA): TGTGCCTGGATTAGGACAGGGGCGCCCCTTGATACGCAGTATTTT. This encodes CAWIRTGAPLDTQYF.

This chain connects TRBV29-1 to TRBJ1-1, with D hard to call. V lost 4 bases to trimming and J lost 8 bases, with 17 bases between them. This CDR3 spans 13 amino acids. In germline, CDR1 is SQVTM, CDR2 ANQGSEA. This CDR3 reads CSVAPKLWGEAFF. The CDR3 nucleotides read TGCAGCGTTGCCCCCAAATTATGGGGAGAAGCTTTCTTT.

This clone has more than one count but fewer than ten. The sample holds other DNA sequences that translate to the same CDR3. The chain couples TRBV2 to TRBJ2-7; a weak D match, TRBD1 (5 bases). The CDR3 totals 12 residues. V was shortened by 6 bases and J by 1 base, with 7 bases between the two germline ends. CDR1 and CDR2 from the germline V gene are SNHLY and FYNNEI. CDR3 in amino acids: CASRQGSYEQYF. Written as DNA, the CDR3 is TGTGCCAGCAGGCAGGGATCCTACGAGCAGTACTTC.

This sequence joins TRBV14 and TRBJ1-4, with TRBD1 matching over 8 bases. The V and J ends lost 2 bases and 1 base, in that order; junction bases with no gene match: 3. This CDR3 is 16 amino acids long. Germline V gene lookup returns CDR1 SGHDN and CDR2 FVKESK. The CDR3 here is CASSQTTGGTNEKLFF. CDR3 in DNA: TGTGCCAGCAGCCAAACTACAGGGGGAACTAATGAAAAACTGTTTTTT.

V usage is TRBV5-4 and J usage is TRBJ1-1, with D possibly being TRBD1 (5 bases). Germline values: CDR1 SGHNT, CDR2 YYREEE (reference sequence). V lost 0 bases and J 4 bases, leaving 13 bases between the germline ends. The CDR3 extends over 15 amino acids. DNA of the CDR3: TGTGCCAGCAGCTTGGCCCGGGGGGGGACCACTGAAGCTTTCTTT. Translated: CASSLARGGTTEAFF.

V usage is TRBV7-9 and J usage is TRBJ1-6; no firm D call. The CDR3 extends over 15 amino acids. The germline V gene has CDR1 SEHNR and CDR2 FQNEAQ (reference sequence). The V end was cut by 3 bases, the J end by 5 bases, with 11 bases between. The CDR3 here is CASSLAQADNSPLHF. Here the CDR3 DNA reads TGTGCCAGCAGCTTGGCGCAGGCCGATAATTCACCCCTCCACTTT.